The rows below give T cell receptor beta chains drawn from one sample of a study of blood T cell repertoires in COVID-19. Data came from immunoSEQ multiplex PCR; TCRdb stores just in-frame clones and leaves some out. The sample yields over 150,000 clones, roughly four fifths seen once. Sequenced: peripheral blood. These receptors all stem from a man in his sixties or seventies with active or convalescent COVID-19. The CDR3 runs from the conserved cysteine through the conserved F or W. D genes are given only for firm matches. Rows give clone size only sometimes, using once, few, many, or a class for an expanded clone.

D gene: TRBD1; J gene: TRBJ2-4; clone size: .; V gene: TRBV6-1; CDR3 DNA: TGTGCCAGCAGTGAAAATGACAGGGGGTACTTC; CDR3 protein: CASSENDRGYF
D gene: TRBD2; J gene: TRBJ2-1; clone size: .; V gene: TRBV5-1; CDR3 DNA: TGCGCCAGCAGCCCCGGGGGGGGAAGCTCCTACAATGAGCAGTTCTTC; CDR3 protein: CASSPGGGSSYNEQFF
D gene: .; J gene: TRBJ2-7; clone size: .; V gene: TRBV10-1; CDR3 DNA: TGCGCCAGCAGTGACCCCCAGGGTGGCGACGAGCAGTACTTC; CDR3 protein: CASSDPQGGDEQYF
D gene: .; J gene: TRBJ2-7; clone size: .; V gene: TRBV7-2; CDR3 DNA: TGTGCCAGCAGCTTAGTGCAACAGGGCGACTTTCCCTACGAGCAGTACTTC; CDR3 protein: CASSLVQQGDFPYEQYF
D gene: TRBD1; J gene: TRBJ2-7; clone size: .; V gene: TRBV2; CDR3 DNA: TGTGCCAGCAGCGGACAGGGCTACGAGCAGTACTTC; CDR3 protein: CASSGQGYEQYF
D gene: TRBD2; J gene: TRBJ2-3; clone size: .; V gene: TRBV14; CDR3 DNA: TGTGCCAGCAGCCAGGGGAATTTAGCGGGGGGCACAGATACGCAGTATTTT; CDR3 protein: CASSQGNLAGGTDTQYF
D gene: .; J gene: TRBJ2-2; clone size: .; V gene: TRBV4-1; CDR3 DNA: TGCGCCAGCAGCCAAGGGGGGGGCCACGGGGAGCTGTTTTTT; CDR3 protein: CASSQGGGHGELFF
D gene: .; J gene: TRBJ1-2; clone size: .; V gene: TRBV7-8; CDR3 DNA: TGTGCCAGCAGCCCGTATCCAATAACAGCTCCACCCGGGGGAGGCTACACCTTC; CDR3 protein: CASSPYPITAPPGGGYTF
D gene: TRBD1; J gene: TRBJ1-4; clone size: .; V gene: TRBV12-3/TRBV12-4; CDR3 DNA: TGTGCCAGCAGTCGGGACAGAAATGAAAAACTGTTTTTT; CDR3 protein: CASSRDRNEKLFF
D gene: TRBD2; J gene: TRBJ2-1; clone size: .; V gene: TRBV24-1; CDR3 DNA: TGTGCCACCAGTGACCCCCTCCAGCGGGATAGCTACAATGAGCAGTTCTTC; CDR3 protein: CATSDPLQRDSYNEQFF
D gene: TRBD1; J gene: TRBJ1-1; clone size: once; V gene: TRBV18; CDR3 DNA: TGTGCCAGCTCACCCCCCGGGACAGGGGAGAACACTGAAGCTTTCTTT; CDR3 protein: CASSPPGTGENTEAFF
D gene: TRBD1; J gene: TRBJ1-2; clone size: .; V gene: TRBV28; CDR3 DNA: TGTGCCAGCAGTTTATTAGGGGGCGTTGGAGGCTACACCTTC; CDR3 protein: CASSLLGGVGGYTF
D gene: TRBD1; J gene: TRBJ2-1; clone size: .; V gene: TRBV10-3; CDR3 DNA: TGTGCCATCAGTGAGTCGGCACCGGGACAGGAGTGGTACAATGAGCAGTTCTTC; CDR3 protein: CAISESAPGQEWYNEQFF
D gene: TRBD1; J gene: TRBJ1-2; clone size: .; V gene: TRBV15; CDR3 DNA: TGTGCCACCAGCAGAGTAGGGGGCAGGTCCAGTTATGGCTACACCTTC; CDR3 protein: CATSRVGGRSSYGYTF
D gene: TRBD1; J gene: TRBJ1-5; clone size: .; V gene: TRBV7-6; CDR3 DNA: TGTGCCAGCAGCGAACAGGGGACGGGCTATAGCAATCAGCCCCAGCATTTT; CDR3 protein: CASSEQGTGYSNQPQHF
D gene: .; J gene: TRBJ2-7; clone size: .; V gene: TRBV6-5; CDR3 DNA: TGTGCCAGCAGGGGTACCGGGTTGGGCGAGCAGTACTTC; CDR3 protein: CASRGTGLGEQYF
D gene: .; J gene: TRBJ1-1; clone size: few; V gene: TRBV6-2/TRBV6-3; CDR3 DNA: TGTGCCAGCAGTAACGGGGTCGGAGCTTTCTTT; CDR3 protein: CASSNGVGAFF
D gene: TRBD1; J gene: TRBJ2-7; clone size: .; V gene: TRBV10-3; CDR3 DNA: TGTGCCATCAAGGGACAGGGGGCAAGCTACGAGCAGTACTTC; CDR3 protein: CAIKGQGASYEQYF
D gene: .; J gene: TRBJ2-7; clone size: .; V gene: TRBV27; CDR3 DNA: TGTGCCAGCAGTTTCCAGGACATAACCTACGAGCAGTACTTC; CDR3 protein: CASSFQDITYEQYF
D gene: .; J gene: TRBJ1-2; clone size: .; V gene: TRBV4-1; CDR3 DNA: TGCGCCAGCAGCCGGGGGAGGCAGTCGACTCTGGAGGGCTACACCTTC; CDR3 protein: CASSRGRQSTLEGYTF
D gene: .; J gene: TRBJ1-6; clone size: once; V gene: TRBV4-1; CDR3 DNA: TGCGCCAGCAGCCAAGAGAGGGGGTCACCCCTCCACTTT; CDR3 protein: CASSQERGSPLHF
D gene: TRBD1; J gene: TRBJ2-7; clone size: .; V gene: TRBV11-2; CDR3 DNA: TGTGCCAGCAGCCTCGGACAGGGAATGAACGAGCAGTACTTC; CDR3 protein: CASSLGQGMNEQYF
D gene: .; J gene: TRBJ1-4; clone size: .; V gene: TRBV28; CDR3 DNA: TGTGCCAGCAGACAAAGGGAGTCACAGGGCAATGAAAAACTGTTTTTT; CDR3 protein: CASRQRESQGNEKLFF
D gene: TRBD1; J gene: TRBJ2-1; clone size: .; V gene: TRBV19; CDR3 DNA: TGTGCCAGTAGCTCGACCGGGACAGGGGTAATTGGCTTTCGGTTCTTC; CDR3 protein: CASSSTGTGVIGFRFF
D gene: .; J gene: TRBJ2-5; clone size: .; V gene: TRBV6-5; CDR3 DNA: TGTGCCAGCAGCGGGAACGGTGTATCAGAGACCCAGTACTTC; CDR3 protein: CASSGNGVSETQYF
D gene: TRBD1; J gene: TRBJ2-1; clone size: .; V gene: TRBV5-1; CDR3 DNA: TGCGCCAGCAGCTATCAGGGGGCGGGGTACAATGAGCAGTTCTTC; CDR3 protein: CASSYQGAGYNEQFF
D gene: .; J gene: TRBJ2-1; clone size: .; V gene: TRBV5-1; CDR3 DNA: TGCGCCAGCAGCTTAATTAGCAGTGGTGAGCAGTTCTTC; CDR3 protein: CASSLISSGEQFF
D gene: .; J gene: TRBJ1-2; clone size: .; V gene: TRBV19; CDR3 DNA: TGTGCCAGTTGTAAGACAGAAAACTATGGCTACACCTTC; CDR3 protein: CASCKTENYGYTF
D gene: TRBD1; J gene: TRBJ2-2; clone size: .; V gene: TRBV29-1; CDR3 DNA: TGCAGCGCAGGGCAGGGGGCGATCACCGGGGAGCTGTTTTTT; CDR3 protein: CSAGQGAITGELFF
D gene: .; J gene: TRBJ2-3; clone size: .; V gene: TRBV10-2; CDR3 DNA: TGCGCCAGCAGCCGGACATCCCTGGCAGATACGCAGTATTTT; CDR3 protein: CASSRTSLADTQYF
D gene: .; J gene: TRBJ1-6; clone size: .; V gene: TRBV4-3; CDR3 DNA: TGCGCCAGCAGCCAAGATCCCATGCTTGGCAGCCGGGATTCACCCCTCCACTTT; CDR3 protein: CASSQDPMLGSRDSPLHF
D gene: TRBD1; J gene: TRBJ1-3; clone size: .; V gene: TRBV11-2; CDR3 DNA: TGTGCCAGCAGCTTAAGAACAGGGGCTGGAAACACCATATATTTT; CDR3 protein: CASSLRTGAGNTIYF
D gene: TRBD1; J gene: TRBJ2-1; clone size: once; V gene: TRBV11-1; CDR3 DNA: TGTGCCAGCAGCTTTTCACCGAAATTGACAGGGGGCGAGGGGTTCTTC; CDR3 protein: CASSFSPKLTGGEGFF
D gene: .; J gene: TRBJ2-1; clone size: once; V gene: TRBV28; CDR3 DNA: TGTGCCAGCAGACCCCCTTCCCCCTACTACAATGAGCAGTTCTTC; CDR3 protein: CASRPPSPYYNEQFF
D gene: TRBD1; J gene: TRBJ2-7; clone size: .; V gene: TRBV5-1; CDR3 DNA: TGCGCCAGCAGCAGTGGGACAGGCGTACTCTCCTACGAGCAGTACTTC; CDR3 protein: CASSSGTGVLSYEQYF
D gene: TRBD1; J gene: TRBJ2-1; clone size: once; V gene: TRBV11-3; CDR3 DNA: TGTGCCAGCAGCTCCCGGACAGGGGGCTACAATGAGCAGTTCTTC; CDR3 protein: CASSSRTGGYNEQFF
D gene: TRBD1; J gene: TRBJ2-7; clone size: .; V gene: TRBV12-5; CDR3 DNA: TGTGCTAGTGGTCCGGGACAGGGGACCTACGAGCAGTACTTC; CDR3 protein: CASGPGQGTYEQYF
D gene: TRBD1; J gene: TRBJ2-7; clone size: few; V gene: TRBV18; CDR3 DNA: TGTGCCAGCTCACCACAACAGGGGGTGGACGAGCAGTACTTC; CDR3 protein: CASSPQQGVDEQYF
D gene: .; J gene: TRBJ2-7; clone size: .; V gene: TRBV6-2/TRBV6-3; CDR3 DNA: TGTGCCAGCAGCCGACAGGTTTTAGGCGAGCAGTACTTC; CDR3 protein: CASSRQVLGEQYF
D gene: .; J gene: TRBJ2-1; clone size: .; V gene: TRBV15; CDR3 DNA: TGTGCCACCAGCCTCACCGACAGTTTCGGGCAGTTCTTC; CDR3 protein: CATSLTDSFGQFF
D gene: TRBD1; J gene: TRBJ2-2; clone size: .; V gene: TRBV29-1; CDR3 DNA: TGCAGCGTTGCGGTGGACAGGGGCGACACCGGGGAGCTGTTTTTT; CDR3 protein: CSVAVDRGDTGELFF
D gene: .; J gene: TRBJ1-5; clone size: .; V gene: TRBV19; CDR3 DNA: TGTGCCAGTAGTATACGGGATAGCAATCAGCCCCAGCATTTT; CDR3 protein: CASSIRDSNQPQHF
D gene: .; J gene: TRBJ1-2; clone size: .; V gene: TRBV11-2; CDR3 DNA: TGTGCCAGCAGCTCCAACTCCGTGGGCAGGGGCGTCTATGGCTACACCTTC; CDR3 protein: CASSSNSVGRGVYGYTF
D gene: TRBD1; J gene: TRBJ2-7; clone size: .; V gene: TRBV7-2; CDR3 DNA: TGTGCCAGCAGACAGGGGAAGATCCACGAGCAGTACTTC; CDR3 protein: CASRQGKIHEQYF
D gene: .; J gene: TRBJ2-7; clone size: .; V gene: TRBV5-8; CDR3 DNA: TGTGCCAGCAGCTCGAGGAGTCGCGGCTACGAGCAGTACTTC; CDR3 protein: CASSSRSRGYEQYF
D gene: TRBD1; J gene: TRBJ1-4; clone size: once; V gene: TRBV7-9; CDR3 DNA: TGTGCCAGCAGCTTGGACAGGCACCTCCATGAAAAACTGTTTTTT; CDR3 protein: CASSLDRHLHEKLFF
D gene: TRBD2; J gene: TRBJ2-1; clone size: .; V gene: TRBV19; CDR3 DNA: TGTGCCAGTAGTGGGCTAGCGGTATACAATGAGCAGTTCTTC; CDR3 protein: CASSGLAVYNEQFF
D gene: .; J gene: TRBJ2-1; clone size: .; V gene: TRBV5-1; CDR3 DNA: TGCGCCAGCAGCTTGGCAGGATCGAGGGTGAATGAGCAGTTCTTC; CDR3 protein: CASSLAGSRVNEQFF
D gene: .; J gene: TRBJ1-2; clone size: .; V gene: TRBV4-3; CDR3 DNA: TGCGCCAGCAGCCAAGATCAATCAGTGAATGGCTACACCTTC; CDR3 protein: CASSQDQSVNGYTF
D gene: .; J gene: TRBJ2-7; clone size: .; V gene: TRBV28; CDR3 DNA: TGTGCCAGCAGTCCCTCCAGGGGTGCGCACGAGCAGTACTTC; CDR3 protein: CASSPSRGAHEQYF
D gene: .; J gene: TRBJ2-5; clone size: .; V gene: TRBV7-9; CDR3 DNA: TGTGCCAGCAGCTTACGTCTTAGGCAGGGAGAGACCCAGTACTTC; CDR3 protein: CASSLRLRQGETQYF
D gene: .; J gene: TRBJ2-3; clone size: .; V gene: TRBV5-4; CDR3 DNA: TGTGCCAGCAGCTCCTCTGGGGGGGCACGAACAGATACGCAGTATTTT; CDR3 protein: CASSSSGGARTDTQYF
D gene: TRBD1; J gene: TRBJ1-1; clone size: .; V gene: TRBV5-1; CDR3 DNA: TGCGCCAGCAGCTCCCGGGACAGGGGGACAGCTTTCTTT; CDR3 protein: CASSSRDRGTAFF
D gene: TRBD1; J gene: TRBJ1-2; clone size: few; V gene: TRBV5-5; CDR3 DNA: TGTGCCAGCAGCCCCACAGGGGAGTCTGGCTACACCTTC; CDR3 protein: CASSPTGESGYTF
D gene: TRBD1; J gene: TRBJ1-5; clone size: .; V gene: TRBV11-2; CDR3 DNA: TGTGCCAGCAGCCTGGACAGGGGTTATCAGCCCCAGCATTTT; CDR3 protein: CASSLDRGYQPQHF
D gene: .; J gene: TRBJ2-2; clone size: once; V gene: TRBV9; CDR3 DNA: TGTGCCAGCAGCGTAAGTCAAGTTTTCGGCGGATTCACCGGGGAGCTGTTTTTT; CDR3 protein: CASSVSQVFGGFTGELFF
D gene: TRBD1; J gene: TRBJ2-5; clone size: .; V gene: TRBV28; CDR3 DNA: TGTGCCAGCAGTCGAATGGGACAGACCCAAGAGACCCAGTACTTC; CDR3 protein: CASSRMGQTQETQYF
D gene: .; J gene: TRBJ1-2; clone size: .; V gene: TRBV6-5; CDR3 DNA: TGTGCCACCGAGGGTACAGGGTCCTCTAACTATGGCTACACCTTC; CDR3 protein: CATEGTGSSNYGYTF
D gene: .; J gene: TRBJ2-7; clone size: .; V gene: TRBV6-2/TRBV6-3; CDR3 DNA: TGTGCCAGCAGTACGCAAGGCCTGGGAGTTATGATCCACGAGCAGTACTTC; CDR3 protein: CASSTQGLGVMIHEQYF